Presented here are 29 T cell receptor beta chains from one specimen sequenced in a study of shared clonotypes between healthy human individuals. Assay: immunoSEQ multiplex PCR; the TCRdb copy retains only in-frame clones and omits some. The data hold over 2 million clones, with about 90% observed a single time. Sequencing was performed on naive CD4+ T cells from PBMCs. Subset reported: CD45RA+ positively selected. Receptors were obtained from a man aged 18 to 29 in good health. Some clones in this sample may be carry-over from other donors' samples.

As to this clone: Distinct nucleotide sequences in the sample also encode this CDR3. The V call is TRBV28, the J call TRBJ1-2, with D perhaps matching TRBD1 (6 bases). This CDR3 is built from 13 residues. In germline, CDR1 is MDHEN, CDR2 SYDVKM. V was cut by 5 bases and J by 2 bases, with 9 bases left in between. The CDR3 DNA follows: TGTGCCAGCAGTCCAGACAGGAACTATGGCTACACCTTC. As protein: CASSPDRNYGYTF.

Comments on this clone: This sample also contains other DNA sequences that code for the same CDR3. V is TRBV5-1 and J is TRBJ2-1, with 8 bases aligning to TRBD2. The J segment lost 4 bases and the V segment lost 1 base, leaving 7 bases of the junction unmatched. Germline-derived CDR1 and CDR2 are SGHRS and YFSETQ. The CDR3 covers 16 residues. The CDR3, as DNA: TGCGCCAGCAGCTTGTCCTCCAGCGGGAGTTACAATGAGCAGTTCTTC. Translation: CASSLSSSGSYNEQFF.

V gene TRBV28 combines with J gene TRBJ2-1; 7 nucleotides line up with TRBD2. Germline CDR1 reads MDHEN; CDR2 reads SYDVKM. V shed 7 bases, J shed 7 bases, and the junction held 7 bases outside the gene matches. CDR3 length equals 13 residues. The CDR3 loop reads CASTGGGRNEQFF. DNA of the CDR3: TGTGCCAGCACGGGGGGAGGCCGGAATGAGCAGTTCTTC.

This chain uses TRBV6-5 with TRBJ1-4; D unresolved. The germline V gene has CDR1 MNHEY and CDR2 SVGAGI. The CDR3 sequence is 13 residues long. V dropped 3 bases and J dropped 10 bases, with 12 bases sitting between them. The CDR3 coding sequence is TGTGCCAGCAGTTATGAGAGGGTTGGAAAACTGTTTTTT. Its translation: CASSYERVGKLFF.

This sequence joins TRBV6-1 and TRBJ2-6; D gene ambiguous. The V and J ends lost 4 bases and 2 bases respectively, with 15 bases between them. The CDR3 contains 17 residues. The germline gives CDR1 MNHNS, CDR2 SASEGT. CDR3 nucleotide sequence: TGTGCCAGCAGTGTCAGGCAGTCCTCCCCTGGGGCCAACGTCCTGACTTTC. Its translation is CASSVRQSSPGANVLTF.

The V and J genes are TRBV7-6 and TRBJ2-4, with TRBD1 as a possible D gene (5 bases). Germline loops: CDR1 SGHVS, CDR2 FNYEAQ. The V gene lost 1 base and the J gene lost 0 bases, with 10 bases spanning the gap. The CDR3 is 16 residues long. The CDR3 sequence: CASSLEGPVAKNIQYF. DNA of the CDR3: TGTGCCAGCAGCTTAGAGGGGCCCGTAGCCAAAAACATTCAGTACTTC.

J is TRBJ2-7 and V is TRBV4-2, with 7 bases fitting TRBD2. Germline V gene lookup returns CDR1 LGHNA and CDR2 YNFKEQ. This CDR3 has 16 residues. V trimming: 0 bases; J trimming: 4 bases; junction bases outside the gene matches: 9. The CDR3 loop reads CASSQDWASGTYEQYF. The CDR3 bases are TGTGCCAGCAGCCAAGATTGGGCTAGCGGTACTTACGAGCAGTACTTC.

The V call is TRBV5-3, the J call TRBJ2-5; D is perhaps TRBD1 (6 bases). TRBV5-3 is an open reading frame whose function is uncertain. This CDR3 has 15 residues. Trimming took off 0 bases at V and 3 bases at J, with 12 bases between the two ends. The CDR3 bases are TGTGCCAGAAGCTTGGAAACTAAGGGGGAAGAGACCCAGTACTTC. Its translation: CARSLETKGEETQYF.

This clone was counted a single time. The chain uses TRBV30 and TRBJ1-1; D gene ambiguous. CDR1 is GTSNPN, CDR2 SVGIG, per germline (reference sequence). The V gene lost 5 bases and the J gene lost 6 bases, with 13 bases spanning the gap. This CDR3 region has 12 residues. As DNA, the CDR3 is TGTGCCTGGGCGAAGGATCGGGCTGAAGCTTTCTTT. Protein product: CAWAKDRAEAFF.

This rearrangement joins TRBV2 to TRBJ1-4, with D possibly being TRBD1 (6 bases). Germline CDR1 reads SNHLY; CDR2 reads FYNNEI. Trimming shortened V by 1 base and J by 8 bases, and 14 bases separated the two germline ends. The length of the CDR3 is 15 residues. CDR3 nucleotides: TGTGCCAGCAGTGAAGACGCGGGGGGCCTGGAAAAACTGTTTTTT. It yields the protein CASSEDAGGLEKLFF.

The CDR3 loop is CASSITGLGTEAFF. The CDR3, as DNA: TGCGCCAGCAGCATAACAGGGTTGGGGACTGAAGCTTTCTTT. The J gene is TRBJ1-1, the V gene TRBV5-1; tentative D call: TRBD1 (6 bases). The CDR3 loop spans 14 amino acids. Germline values: CDR1 SGHRS, CDR2 YFSETQ. The V gene lost 4 bases and the J gene lost 5 bases, with 15 bases spanning the gap.

This clone was seen only once. The chain recombines TRBV5-6 with TRBJ1-2; D unclear. Trimming took 0 bases from V and 8 from J, leaving 5 bases between them. Germline V gives CDR1 SGHDT, CDR2 YYEEEE. CDR3 length equals 11 residues. CDR3 amino acids: CASSLGPGYTF. CDR3 sequence (DNA): TGTGCCAGCAGCTTGGGTCCCGGCTACACCTTC.

There are a few counts of this clone. The chain is built from TRBV7-9 and TRBJ1-2; 8 bases align to TRBD1. Germline CDR1 reads SEHNR; CDR2 reads FQNEAQ (reference sequence). This CDR3 has 14 residues. V lost 3 bases and J lost 8; bases outside the gene matches: 8. The CDR3, as DNA: TGTGCCAGCAGCTTCGTACAGGGGGTTGAGGGCTACACCTTC. This codes for CASSFVQGVEGYTF. Looking up the rest from reference TRBV7-9 and TRBJ1-2 gives the full variable domain: DTGVSQNPRHKITKRGQNVTFRCDPISEHNRLYWYRQTLGQGPEFLTYFQNEAQLEKSRLLSDRFSAERPKGSFSTLEIQRTEQGDSAMYLCASSFVQGVEGYTFGSGTRLTVV.

The rearrangement uses TRBV21-1 and TRBJ1-4; the D call in the table, TRBD1, was not verified against the DNA. TRBV21-1 is marked as a pseudogene. The CDR3 loop spans 15 amino acids. The chain's CDR3 is CASRPPKQINEKLFF. CDR3 nucleotide sequence: TGTGCCAGCAGACCACCAAAACAGATTAATGAAAAACTGTTTTTT.

J is TRBJ2-1 and V is TRBV27; no clear D. CDR1 and CDR2 (germline): MNHEY, SMNVEV (reference sequence). The CDR3 runs 16 residues. The V end lost 7 bases, the J end lost 0 bases, and 16 bases lay between the germline ends. CDR3 sequence reads: CASKVRGVSSYNEQFF. In nucleotides, the CDR3 is TGTGCCAGCAAAGTCCGTGGCGTAAGCTCCTACAATGAGCAGTTCTTC.

The gene calls are TRBV5-5 and TRBJ1-5; D is unclear. The CDR3 is made up of 14 amino acids. Germline V gives CDR1 SGHKS, CDR2 YYEKEE (reference sequence). Trimming took off 1 base at V and 4 bases at J, with 9 bases between the two ends. CDR3 loop: CASSLTEYNQPQHF. CDR3 nucleotides: TGTGCCAGCAGCTTGACAGAATATAATCAGCCCCAGCATTTT.

The chain employs TRBV7-2 and TRBJ1-5; 7 nucleotides line up with TRBD1. The V gene's germline CDR1 is SGHTA and CDR2 FQGNSA. This CDR3 is built from 13 residues. V shed 5 bases and J 8 bases; nucleotides not matched to a gene: 6. CDR3 in amino acids: CASSRQGREPQHF. The CDR3, as DNA: TGTGCCAGCAGCCGACAGGGCCGAGAGCCCCAGCATTTT.

The chain joins TRBV29-1 to TRBJ2-7, with 7 bases identical to TRBD1. After removal of 6 bases from V and 2 bases from J, the junction contained 10 bases not matched to a gene. The CDR3 totals 14 residues. CDR1 and CDR2 from the germline V gene are SQVTM and ANQGSEA. This CDR3 is CSVGRQGGTYEQYF. The DNA for the CDR3 is TGCAGCGTGGGAAGACAGGGTGGGACCTACGAGCAGTACTTC.

This clone was seen just once. The rearrangement joins TRBV4-2 to TRBJ2-3; 9 nucleotides match TRBD2. The V gene end was trimmed by 0 bases and the J gene end by 6 bases; junction bases not matched to a gene: 13. The CDR3 is 18 residues long. Per germline, CDR1 LGHNA and CDR2 YNFKEQ. Written as DNA, the CDR3 is TGTGCCAGCAGCCAAGATAAGGCTAGCGGGACGGGGGTGGATACGCAGTATTTT. Translation: CASSQDKASGTGVDTQYF.

This clone was counted only a few times. This sequence joins TRBV6-1 and TRBJ1-1; D remains ambiguous. Trimming stripped 0 bases from V and 3 bases from J, with 8 bases between. This CDR3 has 14 residues. CDR1 is MNHNS and CDR2 is SASEGT in the germline V gene. The chain's CDR3 is CASSEAMRDTEAFF. For the CDR3, the DNA is TGTGCCAGCAGTGAAGCAATGAGGGACACTGAAGCTTTCTTT.

This clone has a handful of counts. The chain combines TRBV10-2 with TRBJ2-7; no clear D gene. With 7 bases removed from V and 4 bases from J, the gap between germline ends came to 8 bases. CDR1 and CDR2 from the germline V gene are WSHSY and SAAADI. CDR3 length: 11 residues. CDR3: CASTNGYEQYF. CDR3 DNA sequence: TGCGCCAGCACTAATGGGTACGAGCAGTACTTC.

This chain links TRBV5-1 with TRBJ1-1; possible D gene TRBD1, 6 bases. The V gene's germline CDR1 is SGHRS and CDR2 YFSETQ. The V end lost 3 bases, the J end lost 0 bases, and 12 bases lay between the germline ends. The CDR3 length is 15 residues. CDR3 protein: CASSWNTGMNTEAFF. The CDR3 DNA reads TGCGCCAGCAGCTGGAACACAGGGATGAACACTGAAGCTTTCTTT.

V gene TRBV19 combines with J gene TRBJ1-5; 9 bases line up with TRBD1. This CDR3 has 15 amino acids. CDR1 LNHDA and CDR2 SQIVND come from the germline V gene (reference sequence). The J segment lost 7 bases and the V segment lost 3 bases, leaving 7 bases of the junction unmatched. The CDR3 DNA follows: TGTGCCAGTAGTATGGGACAGGGCTCGGCACAGCCCCAGCATTTT. Its translation: CASSMGQGSAQPQHF. Full variable domain (missing parts from reference TRBV19 and TRBJ1-5): DGGITQSPKYLFRKEGQNVTLSCEQNLNHDAMYWYRQDPGQGLRLIYYSQIVNDFQKGDIAEGYSVSREKKESFPLTVTSAQKNPTAFYLCASSMGQGSAQPQHFGDGTRLSIL.

This rearrangement joins TRBV11-2 to TRBJ2-1; TRBD2 aligns across 12 bases. The CDR3 has 14 residues. CDR1 is SGHAT and CDR2 is FQNNGV in the germline V gene. V gave up 4 bases and J gave up 12 bases; unmatched junction bases: 7. Here the CDR3 DNA reads TGTGCCAGCAGCTCCGGACTAGCGGGATATGTGCAGTTCTTC. It is translated as CASSSGLAGYVQFF. The full variable domain, with the rest looked up from reference TRBV11-2 and TRBJ2-1, is EAGVAQSPRYKIIEKRQSVAFWCNPISGHATLYWYQQILGQGPKLLIQFQNNGVVDDSQLPKDRFSAERLKGVDSTLKIQPAKLEDSAVYLCASSSGLAGYVQFFGPGTRLTVL.

The rearrangement uses TRBV6-1 and TRBJ2-7, with D perhaps matching TRBD2 (6 bases). The CDR3 is 11 amino acids. V lost 6 bases, J lost 6 bases, and 9 bases lay in between. Germline loops: CDR1 MNHNS, CDR2 SASEGT. CDR3: CASRRGGEQYF. The CDR3 DNA sequence: TGTGCCAGCAGGCGGGGCGGCGAGCAGTACTTC.

The rearrangement links TRBV28 to TRBJ1-3, with 8 bases aligning to TRBD1. Losses at the gene ends were 6 bases for V and 0 bases for J; bases not matched to a gene: 13. This CDR3 has 18 amino acids. CDR1 is MDHEN, CDR2 SYDVKM, per germline. CDR3 loop: CASSQGGTGPFSGNTIYF. The CDR3 DNA reads as TGTGCCAGCAGCCAAGGAGGGACAGGACCCTTCTCTGGAAACACCATATATTTT.

This chain links TRBV2 with TRBJ2-3; D may be TRBD1 or TRBD2 (5 bases each). Germline CDR1 reads SNHLY; CDR2 reads FYNNEI. The V and J ends lost 7 bases and 2 bases respectively, with 10 bases between them. The CDR3 consists of 13 residues. The CDR3 DNA reads TGTGCCAGCACGGGGCGGCCCACAGATACGCAGTATTTT. Its protein is CASTGRPTDTQYF.

The chain employs TRBV18 and TRBJ2-2, with D possibly TRBD1 on 5 matching bases. Germline loops: CDR1 KGHSH, CDR2 LQKENI. This CDR3 has 16 residues. The ends were cut back, 3 bases at V and 0 bases at J, with 11 bases in the middle. The CDR3 reads CASSPATASNTGELFF. CDR3 DNA sequence: TGTGCCAGCTCACCCGCGACAGCCTCGAACACCGGGGAGCTGTTTTTT.

V and J are TRBV4-3 and TRBJ2-7, with 8 bases aligning to TRBD1. Trimming at V came to 0 bases and at J to 2 bases, leaving 6 bases not matched to a gene. The CDR3 totals 16 residues. Looked up from germline, CDR1 is LGHNA and CDR2 is YSLEER. CDR3 in DNA: TGCGCCAGCAGCCAAGATTGGACAGGGAAGACCTACGAGCAGTACTTC. Protein sequence: CASSQDWTGKTYEQYF.